One and the same sample provided the 17 T cell receptor beta chains below, sequenced in a study of early T cells in non-severe SARS-CoV-2 infection (dated by TCRdb to the early 2020s). The library was built by means of 5' RACE. Sequencing relied on a NextSeq 500. TCRdb reanalyzed the raw reads on its own, using fastp at Q25 for trimming and MiXCR for clone calling, and kept in-frame beta chains. Every distinct CDR3 protein forms one entry, paired with its most common genes and DNA. This sample has 52,000 or so distinct CDR3 sequences in its table, and about 6.4% of those were observed once. The ten largest clones add up to approximately 5.5% of the sample. This material consisted of whole blood, taken at baseline. These receptors were taken from an adult who was a healthcare worker with PCR-confirmed SARS-CoV-2 infection or an uninfected control (not recorded which).

CDR3 loop: CASSKAGTAYTDTQYF. The CDR3, as DNA: TGTGCCAGCAGCAAAGCGGGGACAGCCTACACAGATACGCAGTATTTT. The J gene is TRBJ2-3, the V gene TRBV7-9, with D possibly called TRBD1 or TRBD2 (7 bases each). Per the germline V gene, CDR1 is SEHNR and CDR2 is FQNEAQ (reference sequence). CDR3 length equals 16 residues. Trimming shortened V by 5 bases and J by 2 bases, and 17 bases separated the two germline ends.

This clonotype has a handful of counts. This rearrangement joins TRBV7-9 to TRBJ1-6; D gene ambiguous. Germline loops: CDR1 SEHNR, CDR2 FQNEAQ (reference sequence). Trimming left V 4 bases short and J 1 base short, with 14 bases between. The CDR3 consists of 17 residues. The CDR3 DNA reads as TGTGCCAGCAGCTCCATCGGACCGGAGTCCTATAATTCACCCCTCCACTTT. Translating gives CASSSIGPESYNSPLHF.

This clonotype has at least ten counts. The chain links TRBV11-2 to TRBJ1-1; a weak D match, TRBD1 (6 bases). With 2 bases removed from V and 8 bases from J, the gap between germline ends came to 15 bases. The germline V gene has CDR1 SGHAT and CDR2 FQNNGV. This CDR3 spans 14 amino acids. This CDR3 is CASSLYRAGGEAFF. The CDR3 coding sequence is TGTGCCAGCAGCTTATATCGGGCGGGGGGCGAAGCTTTCTTT.

The rearrangement links TRBV6-6 to TRBJ2-5; possible D gene TRBD1, 5 bases. CDR1 MNHNY and CDR2 SVGAGI come from the germline V gene (reference sequence). Trimming stripped 8 bases from V and 5 bases from J, with 18 bases between. The CDR3 runs to 14 residues. CDR3 in DNA: TGTGCCAGCTGGAACTTAGGGGTGTCCGAGACCCAGTACTTC. Translated: CASWNLGVSETQYF.

This clonotype showed up many times. This chain joins TRBV4-1 and TRBJ2-7, with TRBD2 identical over 9 bases. V shed 2 bases and J 2 bases; nucleotides not matched to a gene: 4. Germline CDR1 is MGHRA and CDR2 is YSYEKL. The CDR3 runs 15 residues. This chain's CDR3 is CASSQSTSGPYEQYF. The CDR3 bases are TGCGCCAGCAGCCAATCGACTAGCGGACCCTACGAGCAGTACTTC.

This clonotype was detected many times. The rearrangement links TRBV5-1 to TRBJ1-4; D not certain. CDR3 length equals 17 residues. V lost 4 bases and J lost 0, with 16 bases in between. Germline V gene data show CDR1 as SGHRS and CDR2 as YFSETQ. CDR3 nucleotides: TGCGCCAGCAGCCGCTCGACGGGGAGATCAACTAATGAAAAACTGTTTTTT. It encodes CASSRSTGRSTNEKLFF. The whole variable domain, filled in from reference TRBV5-1 and TRBJ1-4, reads KAGVTQTPRYLIKTRGQQVTLSCSPISGHRSVSWYQQTPGQGLQFLFEYFSETQRNKGNFPGRFSGRQFSNSRSEMNVSTLELGDSALYLCASSRSTGRSTNEKLFFGSGTQLSVL.

A few counts support this clonotype. The CDR3 is CASSLRRGDSYNEQFF. CDR3 DNA: TGTGCCAGCAGCTTACGAAGAGGGGATTCCTACAATGAGCAGTTCTTC. The gene calls are TRBV7-2 and TRBJ2-1, with D tentatively TRBD1 or TRBD2 (5 bases each). CDR3 length: 16 amino acids. Germline CDR1 reads SGHTA; CDR2 reads FQGNSA. V lost 2 bases to trimming and J lost 1 base, with 12 bases between them. Variable domain in full (rest from reference TRBV7-2 and TRBJ2-1): GAGVSQSPSNKVTEKGKDVELRCDPISGHTALYWYRQSLGQGLEFLIYFQGNSAPDKSGLPSDRFSAERTGGSVSTLTIQRTQQEDSAVYLCASSLRRGDSYNEQFFGPGTRLTVL.

The sample holds many counts of this clonotype. The chain is built from TRBV27 and TRBJ2-2, with D uncertain. The V gene's germline CDR1 is MNHEY and CDR2 SMNVEV (reference sequence). The ends were cut back, 1 base at V and 1 base at J, with 10 bases in the middle. This CDR3 is built from 16 residues. In DNA, the CDR3 is TGTGCCAGCAGTTTATATTCTTACGGGAACACCGGGGAGCTGTTTTTT. Translated: CASSLYSYGNTGELFF.

This clonotype is judged medium-sized. V and J are TRBV7-2 and TRBJ1-1; D remains unclear. CDR1 is SGHTA, CDR2 FQGNSA, per germline. Trimming removed 6 bases from V and 2 bases from J, with 4 bases in between. The CDR3 has 11 residues. The CDR3 DNA is TGTGCCAGCAGTTTAAACACTGAAGCTTTCTTT. The encoded protein is CASSLNTEAFF.

This clonotype was seen ten or more times. The chain recombines TRBV27 with TRBJ2-3, with 8 bases identical to TRBD2. CDR1 and CDR2 (germline): MNHEY, SMNVEV (reference sequence). V shed 7 bases, J shed 2 bases, and the junction held 8 bases outside the gene matches. The CDR3 extends over 15 amino acids. The CDR3 nucleotides are TGTGCCAGCAAATGGGGAGCGGGGGTCACAGATACGCAGTATTTT. Its translation: CASKWGAGVTDTQYF.

The table lists this clonotype with many counts. The rearrangement links TRBV29-1 to TRBJ2-5; D is possibly TRBD1 or TRBD2 (6 bases each). The V gene lost 5 bases and the J gene lost 5 bases, with 15 bases spanning the gap. The CDR3 spans 13 residues. The germline gives CDR1 SQVTM, CDR2 ANQGSEA. The CDR3 loop is CSVPHPGAETQYF. The CDR3 DNA reads as TGCAGCGTTCCTCACCCGGGGGCCGAGACCCAGTACTTC.

The V and J genes are TRBV7-3 and TRBJ1-6, with TRBD1 identical over 7 bases. V lost 5 bases, J lost 10 bases, and 5 bases stayed unmatched. The V gene's germline CDR1 is SGHTA and CDR2 FQGTGA. The CDR3 length is 13 residues. The CDR3 nucleotides are TGTGCCAGCAGCCTACGACAGGGCTCACCCCTCCACTTT. Translation gives CASSLRQGSPLHF.

The J gene is TRBJ1-3, the V gene TRBV10-3; D is undetermined. Germline CDR1 and CDR2: ENHRY and SYGVKD. This CDR3 comprises 15 residues. Trimming left V 2 bases short and J 4 bases short, with 12 bases between. DNA for the CDR3: TGTGCCATCAGTGAGATTGTTAGGTCAGGAAACACCATATATTTT. Its protein is CAISEIVRSGNTIYF.

At least ten counts were recorded for this clonotype. V and J are TRBV2 and TRBJ2-1, with TRBD2 matching 7 bases. CDR3 length: 17 amino acids. CDR1 and CDR2 from the germline V gene are SNHLY and FYNNEI. Germline trimming cut 4 bases from V and 4 bases from J; bases unmatched to any gene: 13. The CDR3 DNA is TGTGCCAGCAGTGCCCGACGGGACGGGGGGAAATACAATGAGCAGTTCTTC. Translation gives CASSARRDGGKYNEQFF.

There are a few counts of this clonotype. Here the CDR3 DNA reads TGTGCCAGCAGCTTGGGACCCCCCCCGGATACGCAGTATTTT. It yields the protein CASSLGPPPDTQYF. The chain joins TRBV11-2 to TRBJ2-3; D might be TRBD1 or TRBD2, each matching 5 bases. The CDR3 covers 14 residues. Germline lookup yields CDR1 SGHAT and CDR2 FQNNGV. The ends were cut back, 3 bases at V and 6 bases at J, with 13 bases in the middle.

This clonotype was recorded many times. The CDR3 here is CASSPRRLGVPGANVLTF. The CDR3 nucleotides read TGCGCCAGCAGCCCCCGCCGTTTGGGTGTACCTGGGGCCAACGTCCTGACTTTC. This chain uses TRBV4-3 with TRBJ2-6; no reliable D call. There are 18 residues in the CDR3. Trimming took off 4 bases at V and 2 bases at J, with 18 bases between the two ends. Germline CDR1 is LGHNA and CDR2 is YSLEER.

The chain's CDR3 is CAWSSGTFSYEQYF. CDR3 bases: TGTGCCTGGAGTTCTGGGACGTTTTCCTACGAGCAGTACTTC. The chain uses TRBV30 and TRBJ2-7, with D perhaps assigned TRBD1 or TRBD2 (5 bases each). The CDR3 has 14 residues. Germline V gene data show CDR1 as GTSNPN and CDR2 as SVGIG (reference sequence). The V gene lost 2 bases and the J gene lost 1 base, with 12 bases spanning the gap.